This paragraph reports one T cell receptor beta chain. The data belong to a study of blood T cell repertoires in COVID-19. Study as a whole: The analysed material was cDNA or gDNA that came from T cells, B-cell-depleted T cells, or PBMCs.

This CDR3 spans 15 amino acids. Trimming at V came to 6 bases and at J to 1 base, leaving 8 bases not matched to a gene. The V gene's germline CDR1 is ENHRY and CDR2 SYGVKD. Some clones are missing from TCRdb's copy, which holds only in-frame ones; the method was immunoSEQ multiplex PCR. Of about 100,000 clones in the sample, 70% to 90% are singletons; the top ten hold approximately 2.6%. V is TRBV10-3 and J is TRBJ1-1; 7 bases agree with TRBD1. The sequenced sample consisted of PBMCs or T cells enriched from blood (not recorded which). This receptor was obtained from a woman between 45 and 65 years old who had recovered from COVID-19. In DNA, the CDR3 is TGTGCCATCAGCGTTGACAGGGACGCGAACACTGAAGCTTTCTTT. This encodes CAISVDRDANTEAFF.